This TCR beta chain was sequenced during a study of Graves' ophthalmopathy and Graves' hyperthyroidism. Newly diagnosed, the hyperthyroidism patients had under 2 months' duration and were aged 18 to 65. Orbital computed tomography and thyroid ultrasound, along with TRAb, serum thyroxine and clinical symptoms, underpinned diagnosis. This clonotype was recorded many times. RNA transcripts were the template, and TCR beta CDR3 regions were amplified from them. The authors performed first-round RT-PCR with HTBI primers and then a second-round multiplex PCR. TCRdb re-derived calls from the multiplex PCR reads in MiXCR, one entry per CDR3 protein. Among hundreds of thousands of distinct CDR3 sequences listed, over 20% were seen once. CDR3 length: 15 amino acids. Trimming took 0 bases from V and 2 from J, leaving 14 bases between them. Germline V gene data show CDR1 as DFQATT and CDR2 as SNEGSKA (reference sequence).

The sequence derives from a woman under 30 with stable Graves' hyperthyroidism. The sequencing sample was made of peripheral blood. This rearrangement joins TRBV20-1 to TRBJ2-7; possible D gene TRBD1, 6 bases. Written as DNA, the CDR3 is TGCAGTGCTAGAGACGCAACAGGGAGCCCCTACGAGCAGTACTTC. Translation gives CSARDATGSPYEQYF.